This T cell receptor (beta chain) was obtained from a study of T-cell reconstitution after alpha-beta-depleted transplantation in children. Germline CDR1 reads SGDLS; CDR2 reads YYNGEE. The junction had 3 bases not matched to a gene; V was cut back by 3 bases and J by 7 bases. There are 12 residues in the CDR3. For TCRbeta, the library was prepared with unique molecular identifiers. TCRdb fed the PCR reads into MiXCR, producing one record per CDR3 protein. The data show some 490,000 distinct CDR3 sequences, with around 12% seen just once and approximately 5.4% held by the top ten. The TCR sequence derives from a human donor who donated a stem cell graft to a child with combined immunodeficiency. V gene TRBV9 combines with J gene TRBJ2-7; 8 bases fit TRBD2. Sequences were derived from PBMCs from the stem cell graft donor, sampled from the stem cell graft. CDR3 sequence: CASSAGGREQYF. DNA for the CDR3: TGTGCCAGCAGCGCGGGAGGGAGGGAGCAGTACTTC.